This TCR beta chain was recovered during a study of blood T cells in healthy people across ages. The study, taken as a whole, reports: Older individuals had lower TCR beta diversity per million T cells (the decline was roughly linear).

This clonotype was seen a few times. No antigen is known for it. One end of the junction varies from germline; a read error may be responsible. PCR was performed a second time for roughly 6 to 12 cycles using a sample-barcoded 5' primer and a J-beta primer mix. One entry per CDR3 protein, called by TCRdb with MiXCR from the 5' RACE reads. This table holds 800,000 to 1,300,000 distinct CDR3 sequences, around 25% found once. This CDR3 has 13 amino acids. CDR1 SGHRS and CDR2 YFSETQ come from the germline V gene. The sample was also linked to a second study, of T cells of mothers and their children.

This receptor was obtained from a girl aged 2 to 9 in good health. The sequenced material came from blood. The V gene is TRBV5-1, the J gene TRBJ1-4, with D unclear. In DNA form, the CDR3 reads TGCGCCGGCAGCTTGGAGGAGAGTGAAAAACTGTTTTTT. The encoded protein is CAGSLEESEKLFF.